The source of this T cell receptor beta chain is a study of regulatory T cells in long-lasting Graves disease. The overall study: The definition of persistent Graves' disease was over 5 years of antithyroid drugs with positive TSH receptor antibodies.

This clonotype was counted many times. Its antigen is not known. iRepertoire HTBI primers and Arm-PCR of CDR3 regions built TCR beta libraries. In TCRdb, the multiplex PCR reads were re-called with MiXCR into one record per CDR3 protein. The table includes some 440,000 distinct CDR3 sequences, more than 20% detected once. Described time point: persistent/refractory GD, antithyroid drugs over 5 years with positive TRAb. With RNA extracted from PBMCs as input, the TCR library was made. CDR1 SGHNT and CDR2 YENEEA come from the germline V gene. The CDR3 has 16 residues. With 2 bases clipped from V and 5 bases from J, the junction kept 8 bases outside the gene matches. Study observations and caveats: The sample size was small, and this may have reduced accuracy.

The receptor comes from a female donor with Graves disease. The chain carries TRBV11-3 and TRBJ2-2, with TRBD1 matching 7 bases. Sequencing was performed on peripheral blood mononuclear cells (PBMCs), taken when the disease was refractory, from a patient treated with antithyroid drugs. CDR3 protein: CASSLMSQGVTGELFF. The DNA of the CDR3 is TGTGCCAGCAGCTTAATGTCGCAGGGGGTTACCGGGGAGCTGTTTTTT.